This entry lists 5 T cell receptor beta chains sequenced from one sample in a study of cytomegalovirus exposure and HLA in healthy donors. Primers: 60 Vbeta forward and 13 Jbeta reverse. Data came from immunoSEQ multiplex PCR; TCRdb stores just in-frame clones and leaves some out. The sample data list about 130,000 clones. What was sequenced was PBMCs. All receptors come from a middle-aged man in good health and CMV-seronegative.

V and J are TRBV29-1 and TRBJ1-4; TRBD1 matches 10 bases. CDR1 is SQVTM and CDR2 is ANQGSEA in the germline V gene. V shed 6 bases and J 8 bases; nucleotides not matched to a gene: 9. There are 14 residues in the CDR3. CDR3 region: CSVDAGTGDEKLFF. In DNA form, the CDR3 reads TGCAGCGTCGACGCCGGGACAGGGGACGAAAAACTGTTTTTT.

V usage is TRBV5-4 and J usage is TRBJ2-3; 12 bases agree with TRBD2. The CDR3 totals 16 residues. The V segment lost 4 bases and the J segment 3 bases; nucleotides outside the gene matches: 6. Germline V gives CDR1 SGHNT, CDR2 YYREEE (reference sequence). The CDR3: CASSEKLAGGTDTQYF. As DNA, the CDR3 is TGTGCCAGCAGCGAAAAACTAGCGGGAGGAACAGATACGCAGTATTTT.

This chain connects TRBV7-9 to TRBJ1-2; 9 bases are shared with TRBD1. CDR1 is SEHNR, CDR2 FQNEAQ, per germline (reference sequence). This CDR3 region has 14 residues. V shed 0 bases and J 4 bases; nucleotides not matched to a gene: 0. The DNA for the CDR3 is TGTGCCAGCAGCTTAGCGGGACAGGGCTATGGCTACACCTTC. Its protein is CASSLAGQGYGYTF.

This chain connects TRBV7-9 to TRBJ1-3; 7 bases are shared with TRBD1. This CDR3 spans 14 amino acids. V trimming: 4 bases; J trimming: 4 bases; junction bases outside the gene matches: 4. CDR1 SEHNR and CDR2 FQNEAQ come from the germline V gene (reference sequence). For the CDR3, the DNA is TGTGCCAGCAGCTCCCGGGACAGAGGAAACACCATATATTTT. This encodes CASSSRDRGNTIYF.

This chain joins TRBV5-1 and TRBJ2-1, with 8 nucleotides matching TRBD1. Germline assignment: CDR1 SGHRS and CDR2 YFSETQ. This CDR3 spans 15 amino acids. Trimming removed 4 bases from V and 3 bases from J; junction bases left unmatched: 6. The CDR3 protein is CASSNRDRIYNEQFF. The CDR3, as DNA: TGCGCCAGCAGCAATAGGGACAGGATCTACAATGAGCAGTTCTTC. The full variable domain, its missing parts supplied by reference TRBV5-1 and TRBJ2-1, is KAGVTQTPRYLIKTRGQQVTLSCSPISGHRSVSWYQQTPGQGLQFLFEYFSETQRNKGNFPGRFSGRQFSNSRSEMNVSTLELGDSALYLCASSNRDRIYNEQFFGPGTRLTVL.